The entry that follows covers one T cell receptor (beta chain) sequence. The assay was immunoSEQ multiplex PCR, and TCRdb's table has in-frame clones only and misses some. The data contain under 120,000 clones, roughly 89% of them seen just once; the ten biggest clones take up 16%. The CDR3 runs to 12 residues. The germline gives CDR1 LNHDA, CDR2 SQIVND (reference sequence). V lost 8 bases and J 4 bases, leaving 12 bases between the germline ends. This record belongs to a study of identifying expanded T cells in peripheral blood. This clonotype originated in a person aged 18 to 75 in good health. Input material: blood. The chain has TRBV19 and TRBJ2-7; D assignment may be TRBD1 or TRBD2 (5 bases each). The CDR3 DNA reads as TGTGCCAGTCGGGGACGTTTGTACGAGCAGTACTTC. This codes for CASRGRLYEQYF.